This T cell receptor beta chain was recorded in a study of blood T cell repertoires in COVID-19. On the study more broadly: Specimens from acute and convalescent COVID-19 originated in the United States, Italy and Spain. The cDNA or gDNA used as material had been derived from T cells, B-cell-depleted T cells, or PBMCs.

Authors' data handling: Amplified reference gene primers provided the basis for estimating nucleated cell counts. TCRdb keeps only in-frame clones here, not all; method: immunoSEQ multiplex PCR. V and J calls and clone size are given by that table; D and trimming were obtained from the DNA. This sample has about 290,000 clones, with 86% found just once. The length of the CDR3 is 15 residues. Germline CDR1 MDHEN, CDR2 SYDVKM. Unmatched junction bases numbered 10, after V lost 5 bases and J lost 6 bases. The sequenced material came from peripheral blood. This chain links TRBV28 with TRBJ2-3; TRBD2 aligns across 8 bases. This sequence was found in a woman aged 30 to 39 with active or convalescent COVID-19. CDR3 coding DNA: TGTGCCAGCAGTGAGGCGGGGGGCTCAACCGATACGCAGTATTTT. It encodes CASSEAGGSTDTQYF.